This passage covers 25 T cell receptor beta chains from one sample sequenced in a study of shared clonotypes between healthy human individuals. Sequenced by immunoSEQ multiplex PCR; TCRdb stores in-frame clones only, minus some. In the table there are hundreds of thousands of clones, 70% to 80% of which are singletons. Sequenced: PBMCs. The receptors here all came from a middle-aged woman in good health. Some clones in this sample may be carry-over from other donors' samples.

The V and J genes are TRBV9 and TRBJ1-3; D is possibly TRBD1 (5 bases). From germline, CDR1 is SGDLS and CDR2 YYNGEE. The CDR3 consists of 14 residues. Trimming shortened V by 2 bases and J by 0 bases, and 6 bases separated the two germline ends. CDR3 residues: CASSVGHSGNTIYF. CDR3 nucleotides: TGTGCCAGCAGCGTCGGACACTCTGGAAACACCATATATTTT.

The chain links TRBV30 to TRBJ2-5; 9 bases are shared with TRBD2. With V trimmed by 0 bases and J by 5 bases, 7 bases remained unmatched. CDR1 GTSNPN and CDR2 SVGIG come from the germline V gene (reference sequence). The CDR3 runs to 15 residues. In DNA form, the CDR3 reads TGTGCCTGGAGTGTTTCCCTAGCGGGAAGGGAGACCCAGTACTTC. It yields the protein CAWSVSLAGRETQYF.

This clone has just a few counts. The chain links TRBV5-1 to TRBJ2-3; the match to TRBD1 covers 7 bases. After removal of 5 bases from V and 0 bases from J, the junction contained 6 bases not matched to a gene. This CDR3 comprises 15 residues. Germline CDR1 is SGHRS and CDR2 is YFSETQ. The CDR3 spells CASRPGTASTDTQYF. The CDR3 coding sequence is TGCGCCAGCAGACCCGGGACAGCTAGCACAGATACGCAGTATTTT.

In DNA, the CDR3 is TGCGCCAGCAGCTTGGTTTCGGGGACTGAAGCTTTCTTT. It yields the protein CASSLVSGTEAFF. The genes are TRBV5-1 and TRBJ1-1, with unresolved D. The length of the CDR3 is 13 residues. CDR1 SGHRS and CDR2 YFSETQ come from the germline V gene. Trimming removed 0 bases from V and 5 bases from J, with 8 bases in between. Looking up the rest from reference TRBV5-1 and TRBJ1-1 gives the full variable domain: KAGVTQTPRYLIKTRGQQVTLSCSPISGHRSVSWYQQTPGQGLQFLFEYFSETQRNKGNFPGRFSGRQFSNSRSEMNVSTLELGDSALYLCASSLVSGTEAFFGQGTRLTVV.

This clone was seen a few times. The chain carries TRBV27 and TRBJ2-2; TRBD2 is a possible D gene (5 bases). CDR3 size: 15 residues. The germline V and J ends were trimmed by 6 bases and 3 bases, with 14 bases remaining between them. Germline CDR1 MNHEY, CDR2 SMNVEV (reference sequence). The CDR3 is CASRESGRHTGELFF. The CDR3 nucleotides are TGTGCCAGCAGGGAGAGCGGCAGGCACACCGGGGAGCTGTTTTTT.

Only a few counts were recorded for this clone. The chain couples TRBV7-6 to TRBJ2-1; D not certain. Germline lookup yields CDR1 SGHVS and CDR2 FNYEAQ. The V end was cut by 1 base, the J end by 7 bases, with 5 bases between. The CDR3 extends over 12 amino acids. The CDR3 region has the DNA TGTGCCAGCAGCTTAGGTTCGAATGAGCAGTTCTTC. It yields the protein CASSLGSNEQFF. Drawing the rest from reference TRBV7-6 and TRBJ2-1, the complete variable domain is GAGVSQSPRYKVTKRGQDVALRCDPISGHVSLYWYRQALGQGPEFLTYFNYEAQQDKSGLPNDRFSAERPEGSISTLTIQRTEQRDSAMYRCASSLGSNEQFFGPGTRLTVL.

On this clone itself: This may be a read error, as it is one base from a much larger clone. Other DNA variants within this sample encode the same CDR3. CDR3: CASSQRTGDSYEQYF. CDR3 bases: TGCGCCAGCAGCCAGCGGACAGGGGACTCCTACGAGCAGTACTTC. This chain connects TRBV14 to TRBJ2-7; 9 nucleotides agree with TRBD1. Germline V gene sequence: CDR1 SGHDN, CDR2 FVKESK. The CDR3 length is 15 residues.

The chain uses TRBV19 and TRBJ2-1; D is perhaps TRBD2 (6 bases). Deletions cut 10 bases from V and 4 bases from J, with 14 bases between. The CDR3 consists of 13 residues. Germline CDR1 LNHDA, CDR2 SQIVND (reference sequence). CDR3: CATTGVGYNEQFF. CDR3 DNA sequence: TGTGCCACCACGGGAGTAGGTTACAATGAGCAGTTCTTC.

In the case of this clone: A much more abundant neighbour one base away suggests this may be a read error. CDR3 protein: CASSPSSTDTQYF. The DNA of the CDR3 is TGTGCCAGCAGCCCCAGTAGCACAGATACGCAGTATTTT. The J gene is TRBJ2-3, the V gene TRBV5-6; unclear D gene. CDR1 and CDR2 from the germline V gene are SGHDT and YYEEEE. V was shortened by 4 bases and J by 0 bases, with 6 bases between the two germline ends. This CDR3 is 13 amino acids long.

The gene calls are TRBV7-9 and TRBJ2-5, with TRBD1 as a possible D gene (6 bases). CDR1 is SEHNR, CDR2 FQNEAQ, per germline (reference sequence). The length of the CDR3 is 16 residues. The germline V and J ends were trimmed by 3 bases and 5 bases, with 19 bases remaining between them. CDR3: CASSFVEGVLSETQYF. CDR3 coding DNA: TGTGCCAGCAGCTTTGTAGAGGGGGTTCTATCTGAGACCCAGTACTTC.

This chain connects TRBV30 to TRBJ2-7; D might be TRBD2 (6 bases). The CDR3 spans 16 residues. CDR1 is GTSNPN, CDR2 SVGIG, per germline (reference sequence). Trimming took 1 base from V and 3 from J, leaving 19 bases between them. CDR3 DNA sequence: TGTGCCTGGAGTGGGGGCCTGGGCGGGGACCGCTACGAGCAGTACTTC. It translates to CAWSGGLGGDRYEQYF.

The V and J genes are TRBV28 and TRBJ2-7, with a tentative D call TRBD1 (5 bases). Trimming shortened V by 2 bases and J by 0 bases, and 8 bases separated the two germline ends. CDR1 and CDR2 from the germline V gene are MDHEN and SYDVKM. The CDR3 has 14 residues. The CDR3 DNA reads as TGTGCCAGCAGTTTAGCGCAGGGCTCCTACGAGCAGTACTTC. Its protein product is CASSLAQGSYEQYF.

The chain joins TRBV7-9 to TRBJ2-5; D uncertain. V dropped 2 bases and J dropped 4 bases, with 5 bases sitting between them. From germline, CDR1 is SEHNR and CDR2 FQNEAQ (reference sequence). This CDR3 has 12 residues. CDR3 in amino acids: CASSLWVETQYF. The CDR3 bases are TGTGCCAGCAGCTTATGGGTAGAGACCCAGTACTTC.

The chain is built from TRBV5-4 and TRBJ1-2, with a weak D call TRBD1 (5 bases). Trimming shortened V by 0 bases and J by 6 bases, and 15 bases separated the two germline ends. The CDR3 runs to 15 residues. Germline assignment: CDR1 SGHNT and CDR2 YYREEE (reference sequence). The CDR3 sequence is CASSLDLGVSDGYTF. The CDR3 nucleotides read TGTGCCAGCAGCTTGGATTTGGGGGTATCGGATGGCTACACCTTC.

CDR3 nucleotides: TGTGCCAGCAGCCCCTCGGCGGGAGAGAGCACAGATACGCAGTATTTT. It is translated as CASSPSAGESTDTQYF. The chain uses TRBV7-3 and TRBJ2-3; 7 bases match TRBD2. This CDR3 has 16 amino acids. Germline CDR1 and CDR2: SGHTA and FQGTGA. Trimming took 5 bases from V and 0 from J; bases not matched to a gene: 8.

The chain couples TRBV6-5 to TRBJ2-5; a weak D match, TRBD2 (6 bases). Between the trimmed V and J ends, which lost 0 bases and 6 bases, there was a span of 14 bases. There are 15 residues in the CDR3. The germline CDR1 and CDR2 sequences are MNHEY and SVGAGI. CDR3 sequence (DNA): TGTGCCAGCAGTTACTCAGGAGGGAGCGGCCAGACCCAGTACTTC. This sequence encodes CASSYSGGSGQTQYF.

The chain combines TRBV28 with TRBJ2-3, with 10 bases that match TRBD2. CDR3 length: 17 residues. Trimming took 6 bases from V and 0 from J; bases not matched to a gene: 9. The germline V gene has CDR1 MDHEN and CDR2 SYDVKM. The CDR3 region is CASSTIAGGTSTDTQYF. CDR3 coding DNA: TGTGCCAGCAGCACGATAGCGGGAGGCACTAGCACAGATACGCAGTATTTT.

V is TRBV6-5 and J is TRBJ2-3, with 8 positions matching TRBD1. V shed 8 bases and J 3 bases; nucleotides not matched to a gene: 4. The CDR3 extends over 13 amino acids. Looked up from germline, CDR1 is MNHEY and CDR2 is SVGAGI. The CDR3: CASGDRGTDTQYF. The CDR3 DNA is TGTGCCAGCGGCGACAGGGGTACAGATACGCAGTATTTT.

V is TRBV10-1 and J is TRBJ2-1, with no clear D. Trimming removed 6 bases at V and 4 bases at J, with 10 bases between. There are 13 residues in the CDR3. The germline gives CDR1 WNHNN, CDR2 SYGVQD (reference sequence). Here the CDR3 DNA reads TGCGCCAGCAGCTCCATGATATACAATGAGCAGTTCTTC. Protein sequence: CASSSMIYNEQFF.

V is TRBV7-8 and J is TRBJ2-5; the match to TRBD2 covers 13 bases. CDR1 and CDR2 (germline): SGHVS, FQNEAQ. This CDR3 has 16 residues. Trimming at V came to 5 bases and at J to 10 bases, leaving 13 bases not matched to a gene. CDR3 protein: CASSPHLTSGRNNQYF. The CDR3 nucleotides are TGTGCCAGCAGCCCGCACCTGACTAGCGGGAGGAATAACCAGTACTTC.

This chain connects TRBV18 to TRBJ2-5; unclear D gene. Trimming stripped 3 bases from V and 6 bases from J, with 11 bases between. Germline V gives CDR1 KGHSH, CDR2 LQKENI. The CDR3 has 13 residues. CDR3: CASSPGSVQTQYF. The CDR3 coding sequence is TGTGCCAGCTCACCCGGCTCCGTACAGACCCAGTACTTC.

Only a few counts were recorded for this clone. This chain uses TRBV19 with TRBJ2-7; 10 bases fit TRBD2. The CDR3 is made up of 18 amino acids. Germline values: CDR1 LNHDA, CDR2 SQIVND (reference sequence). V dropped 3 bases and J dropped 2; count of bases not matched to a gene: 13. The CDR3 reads CASSIRRGEAGGTYEQYF. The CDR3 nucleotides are TGTGCCAGTAGTATCCGCAGGGGGGAAGCGGGAGGGACCTACGAGCAGTACTTC.

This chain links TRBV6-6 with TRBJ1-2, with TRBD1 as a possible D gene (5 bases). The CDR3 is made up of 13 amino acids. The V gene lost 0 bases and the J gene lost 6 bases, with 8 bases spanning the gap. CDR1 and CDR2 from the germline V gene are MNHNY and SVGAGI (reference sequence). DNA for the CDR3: TGTGCCAGCAGTTACTCCGCCAGGGATGGCTACACCTTC. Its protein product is CASSYSARDGYTF.

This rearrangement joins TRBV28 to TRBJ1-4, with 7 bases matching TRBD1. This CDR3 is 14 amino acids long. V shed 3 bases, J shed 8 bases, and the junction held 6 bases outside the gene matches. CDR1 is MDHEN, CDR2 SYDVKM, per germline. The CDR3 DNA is TGTGCCAGCAGTTTTATGGCAGGGGGGGAAAAACTGTTTTTT. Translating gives CASSFMAGGEKLFF. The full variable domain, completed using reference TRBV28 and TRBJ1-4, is DVKVTQSSRYLVKRTGEKVFLECVQDMDHENMFWYRQDPGLGLRLIYFSYDVKMKEKGDIPEGYSVSREKKERFSLILESASTNQTSMYLCASSFMAGGEKLFFGSGTQLSVL.

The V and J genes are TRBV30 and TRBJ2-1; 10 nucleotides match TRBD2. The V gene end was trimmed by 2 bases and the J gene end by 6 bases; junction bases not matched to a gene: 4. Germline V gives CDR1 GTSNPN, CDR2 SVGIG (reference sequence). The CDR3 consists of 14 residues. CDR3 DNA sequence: TGTGCCTGGAGTCCTGGGACTAGCGTCAATGAGCAGTTCTTC. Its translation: CAWSPGTSVNEQFF.